The clone carrying this T cell receptor (beta chain) showed up many times. In making TCR cDNA, 5'RACE template switching added a universal primer site and UMIs to it. TCRdb passed the 5' RACE reads through MiXCR, listing each CDR3 protein once. The sample carries over 300,000 distinct CDR3 sequences, around 4% recorded once. This sample is part of a study of T cells after yellow fever vaccination. Trimming left V 4 bases short and J 0 bases short, with 25 bases between. The CDR3 extends over 21 amino acids. Germline V lookup: CDR1 LGHNT, CDR2 FRNRAP. The chain is built from TRBV12-5 and TRBJ2-6, with D perhaps TRBD2 (5 bases). This clonotype was obtained from a man aged 18-30 years who received the YFV17D yellow fever vaccine. The input for sequencing was PBMCs, taken on the day of the yellow fever booster vaccination. In DNA form, the CDR3 reads TGTGCTAGTGGTTACCTTTTGGAGGCTGATAGGGTTAGCTCTGGGGCCAACGTCCTGACTTTC. As protein: CASGYLLEADRVSSGANVLTF.